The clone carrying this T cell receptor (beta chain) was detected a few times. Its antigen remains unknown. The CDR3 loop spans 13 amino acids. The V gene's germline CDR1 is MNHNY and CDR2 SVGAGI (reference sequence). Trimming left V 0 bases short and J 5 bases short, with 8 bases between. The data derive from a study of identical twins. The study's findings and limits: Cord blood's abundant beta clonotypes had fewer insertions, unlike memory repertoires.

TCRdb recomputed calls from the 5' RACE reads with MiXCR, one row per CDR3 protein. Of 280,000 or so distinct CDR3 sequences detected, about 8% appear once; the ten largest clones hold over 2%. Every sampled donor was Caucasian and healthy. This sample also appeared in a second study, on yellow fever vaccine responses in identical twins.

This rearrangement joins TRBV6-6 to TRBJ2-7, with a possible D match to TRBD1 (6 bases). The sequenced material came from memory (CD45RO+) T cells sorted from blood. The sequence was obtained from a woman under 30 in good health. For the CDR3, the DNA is TGTGCCAGCAGTTACTCGGGGGCGGACGAGCAGTACGTC. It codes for CASSYSGADEQYV.